The clone carrying this T cell receptor (beta chain) was counted between two and nine times. Deletions cut 1 base from V and 0 bases from J, with 13 bases between. The germline gives CDR1 ENHRY, CDR2 SYGVKD. The CDR3 is 16 amino acids. The data originate from a study of chronic HIV infection and antiretroviral therapy. TCRdb called the 5' RACE reads again in MiXCR, with one record for every CDR3 protein. The sample yields 45,000 to 60,000 distinct CDR3 sequences, about 19% seen once. Sequenced input: peripheral blood. This clonotype was sampled from an adult who had HIV and had not received antiretroviral therapy, or was an uninfected healthy control (not recorded which). The chain employs TRBV10-3 and TRBJ2-7, with D possibly matching TRBD2 (6 bases). As DNA, the CDR3 is TGTGCCATCAGTGAGTGGAGGGCGAGGAGCTCCTACGAGCAGTACTTC. Its translation: CAISEWRARSSYEQYF.